A single sample gave rise to the 4 T cell receptor beta chains below, sequenced in a study of blood T cell repertoires in COVID-19. This table comes from immunoSEQ multiplex PCR, and its TCRdb copy is limited to in-frame clones, with some not included. The table lists some 220,000 clones, about 85% of them singletons. Sample: PBMCs or T cells enriched from blood (not recorded which). The receptors originated from a woman in her 30s who had recovered from COVID-19.

This clone came up a few times. The chain combines TRBV7-3 with TRBJ2-1, with 8 bases lining up with TRBD1. The germline V gene encodes CDR1 SGHTA and CDR2 FQGTGA. This CDR3 region has 13 residues. The junction had 1 base not matched to a gene; V was cut back by 3 bases and J by 6 bases. As DNA, the CDR3 is TGTGCCAGCAGCTTCGGACAGGGCAATGAGCAGTTCTTC. Residues: CASSFGQGNEQFF.

The chain joins TRBV5-1 to TRBJ1-2; D is ambiguous. Trimming pared 4 bases from V and 1 base from J, leaving 11 bases between. Germline V gene data show CDR1 as SGHRS and CDR2 as YFSETQ. The length of the CDR3 is 14 residues. Here the CDR3 DNA reads TGCGCCAGCAGCCCCGAAGCCTTTAACTATGGCTACACCTTC. Its protein is CASSPEAFNYGYTF.

CDR3: CALGTVNTEAFF. The CDR3 coding sequence is TGTGCCCTCGGGACAGTGAACACTGAAGCTTTCTTT. The J gene is TRBJ1-1, the V gene TRBV7-9; TRBD1 agrees at 7 bases. In germline, CDR1 is SEHNR, CDR2 FQNEAQ (reference sequence). V lost 11 bases, J lost 0 bases, and 3 bases stayed unmatched. The CDR3 is 12 residues long.

The chain has TRBV19 and TRBJ1-2, with TRBD1 matching 7 bases. V gave up 4 bases and J gave up 4 bases; unmatched junction bases: 9. This CDR3 is 15 amino acids long. Germline-derived CDR1 and CDR2 are LNHDA and SQIVND (reference sequence). CDR3 protein: CASSTPGQTSYGYTF. CDR3 in DNA: TGTGCCAGTAGTACCCCGGGACAGACTTCCTATGGCTACACCTTC.